Below, 18 T cell receptor beta chains from the same sample are listed, as sequenced in a study of cytomegalovirus exposure and HLA in healthy donors. PCR was performed using 60 Vbeta and 13 Jbeta primers. Produced via immunoSEQ multiplex PCR; TCRdb's table is partial and in-frame only. The sample has 100,000 to 150,000 clones, 65% to 85% seen once. Material: PBMCs. Receptor source: a man aged 18 to 30 in good health and CMV-seropositive.

The chain joins TRBV6-5 to TRBJ2-2; 8 bases map to TRBD2. Germline CDR1 reads MNHEY; CDR2 reads SVGAGI. The CDR3 is 15 residues long. V trimming: 0 bases; J trimming: 5 bases; junction bases outside the gene matches: 2. The CDR3 coding sequence is TGTGCCAGCAGTTACTCCCGGGGGGGAACCGGGGAGCTGTTTTTT. It encodes CASSYSRGGTGELFF.

A single count supports this clone. This chain joins TRBV6-6 and TRBJ2-3, with 9 positions matching TRBD1. The J segment lost 4 bases and the V segment lost 6 bases, leaving 8 bases of the junction unmatched. CDR1 is MNHNY and CDR2 is SVGAGI in the germline V gene (reference sequence). The CDR3 consists of 15 residues. The CDR3 DNA reads TGTGCCAGCAGCCAACGGAGACAGGGGGCAGATACGCAGTATTTT. It specifies CASSQRRQGADTQYF.

This sequence joins TRBV12-5 and TRBJ2-1, with a weak D call TRBD2 (6 bases). Looked up from germline, CDR1 is LGHNT and CDR2 is FRNRAP. V lost 6 bases, J lost 3 bases, and 18 bases lay in between. This CDR3 is 16 amino acids long. CDR3 protein: CASGPPAGLNYNEQFF. CDR3 in DNA: TGTGCTAGTGGACCCCCAGCGGGTCTCAACTACAATGAGCAGTTCTTC. Full variable domain (remainder filled in from reference TRBV12-5 and TRBJ2-1): DARVTQTPRHKVTEMGQEVTMRCQPILGHNTVFWYRQTMMQGLELLAYFRNRAPLDDSGMPKDRFSAEMPDATLATLKIQPSEPRDSAVYFCASGPPAGLNYNEQFFGPGTRLTVL.

The chain combines TRBV12-5 with TRBJ2-5; TRBD2 is a possible D gene (5 bases). V lost 5 bases, J lost 5 bases, and 21 bases lay in between. CDR1 is LGHNT, CDR2 FRNRAP, per germline. This CDR3 has 16 amino acids. The CDR3 reads CASGRGNSPSWETQYF. CDR3 coding DNA: TGTGCTAGTGGTCGGGGAAACAGCCCGTCCTGGGAGACCCAGTACTTC.

This clone was observed a single time. The chain combines TRBV5-6 with TRBJ1-4; weak D call: TRBD1 (6 bases). Germline values: CDR1 SGHDT, CDR2 YYEEEE. The CDR3 extends over 16 amino acids. Trimming stripped 4 bases from V and 4 bases from J, with 17 bases between. The CDR3 bases are TGTGCCAGCAGCCCCGGCTGGGGGCTAGGTAATGAAAAACTGTTTTTT. Translated, it gives CASSPGWGLGNEKLFF.

V gene TRBV11-2 combines with J gene TRBJ2-3; D unresolved. V was cut by 5 bases and J by 6 bases, with 9 bases left in between. The CDR3 covers 12 residues. Germline V CDR1 and CDR2: SGHAT, FQNNGV. This chain's CDR3 is CASSRARDTQYF. The CDR3 DNA reads as TGTGCCAGCAGCCGAGCCAGGGATACGCAGTATTTT.

V is TRBV2 and J is TRBJ1-1, with D perhaps TRBD1 (5 bases). The V gene lost 5 bases and the J gene lost 4 bases, with 11 bases spanning the gap. The CDR3 runs 13 residues. Germline assignment: CDR1 SNHLY and CDR2 FYNNEI. As DNA, the CDR3 is TGTGCCAGCAGTAATACAGGACCCACTGAAGCTTTCTTT. It specifies CASSNTGPTEAFF.

The chain combines TRBV7-8 with TRBJ2-7, with 8 bases aligning to TRBD1. The CDR3 runs 15 residues. V dropped 1 base and J dropped 0; count of bases not matched to a gene: 2. CDR1 SGHVS and CDR2 FQNEAQ come from the germline V gene. The CDR3: CASSLGTGSSYEQYF. The CDR3, as DNA: TGTGCCAGCAGCTTAGGGACAGGGAGCTCCTACGAGCAGTACTTC.

This chain connects TRBV15 to TRBJ1-1; 7 bases agree with TRBD1. The J segment lost 5 bases and the V segment lost 6 bases, leaving 3 bases of the junction unmatched. Germline-derived CDR1 and CDR2 are LNHNV and YYDKDF (reference sequence). CDR3 length: 12 amino acids. The CDR3 DNA reads as TGTGCCACCAGACAGGGGAGAACTGAAGCTTTCTTT. It is translated as CATRQGRTEAFF.

The chain joins TRBV25-1 to TRBJ1-4, with D perhaps matching TRBD1 (6 bases). The CDR3 runs 14 residues. The germline gives CDR1 MGHDK, CDR2 SYGVNS. V gave up 6 bases and J gave up 8 bases, with 16 bases separating them. In nucleotides, the CDR3 is TGTGCCAGCAGCCTAGGACAGTTGGGGGAAAAACTGTTTTTT. It translates to CASSLGQLGEKLFF.

Only a few counts were recorded for this clone. This rearrangement joins TRBV28 to TRBJ1-1, with a weak D call TRBD1 (5 bases). The ends were cut back, 2 bases at V and 4 bases at J, with 14 bases in the middle. Germline V gives CDR1 MDHEN, CDR2 SYDVKM. The CDR3 length is 15 residues. The CDR3 is CASSLRGLTGTEAFF. The CDR3 DNA reads TGTGCCAGCAGTTTAAGGGGTCTGACCGGCACTGAAGCTTTCTTT.

The chain recombines TRBV2 with TRBJ2-1; TRBD1 aligns across 8 bases. The J segment lost 10 bases and the V segment lost 4 bases, leaving 15 bases of the junction unmatched. Germline values: CDR1 SNHLY, CDR2 FYNNEI. The CDR3 has 16 amino acids. This chain's CDR3 is CASSGPGTGLNLEQFF. The CDR3 nucleotides read TGTGCCAGCAGTGGACCCGGGACAGGCCTTAACCTAGAGCAGTTCTTC.

This clone showed up just a few times. CDR3 DNA: TGTGCCAGCAGTGGAGGACTAGGAAACATTCAGTACTTC. Translated: CASSGGLGNIQYF. The genes are TRBV6-1 and TRBJ2-4; TRBD2 agrees at 7 bases. With 4 bases clipped from V and 6 bases from J, the junction kept 3 bases outside the gene matches. Looked up from germline, CDR1 is MNHNS and CDR2 is SASEGT. The CDR3 is made up of 13 amino acids.

The rearrangement uses TRBV2 and TRBJ2-2; D not certain. CDR3 length: 15 residues. Trimming left V 6 bases short and J 3 bases short, with 14 bases between. Germline V gene data show CDR1 as SNHLY and CDR2 as FYNNEI. CDR3 sequence (DNA): TGTGCCAGCAGCCCTTCCAGGTTCGACACCGGGGAGCTGTTTTTT. This encodes CASSPSRFDTGELFF.

This chain connects TRBV7-2 to TRBJ2-7; 7 bases are a match to TRBD1. This CDR3 has 15 amino acids. Germline CDR1 reads SGHTA; CDR2 reads FQGNSA. Unmatched junction bases numbered 7, after V lost 3 bases and J lost 2 bases. CDR3 sequence reads: CASSLLAQGTYEQYF. CDR3 DNA sequence: TGTGCCAGCAGCTTGCTCGCACAGGGGACCTACGAGCAGTACTTC.

The chain links TRBV10-3 to TRBJ1-3; no definite D call. Germline V CDR1 and CDR2: ENHRY, SYGVKD. V shed 5 bases and J shed 2 bases, with 13 bases lying between them. This CDR3 has 15 residues. CDR3 sequence reads: CAISQDLPPGNTIYF. In DNA form, the CDR3 reads TGTGCCATCAGTCAGGATCTACCCCCTGGAAACACCATATATTTT.

This chain connects TRBV29-1 to TRBJ1-4; 10 nucleotides agree with TRBD1. V lost 4 bases and J lost 0; bases outside the gene matches: 14. The CDR3 totals 19 residues. Germline V gives CDR1 SQVTM, CDR2 ANQGSEA. The CDR3 reads CSVAGTLDRGSPTNEKLFF. The CDR3, as DNA: TGCAGCGTTGCGGGGACGTTGGACAGGGGGTCTCCAACTAATGAAAAACTGTTTTTT. Together with reference TRBV29-1 and TRBJ1-4, the CDR3 gives the full variable domain: SAVISQKPSRDICQRGTSLTIQCQVDSQVTMMFWYRQQPGQSLTLIATANQGSEATYESGFVIDKFPISRPNLTFSTLTVSNMSPEDSSIYLCSVAGTLDRGSPTNEKLFFGSGTQLSVL.

V is TRBV6-5 and J is TRBJ1-5; 8 bases are shared with TRBD1. This CDR3 has 15 amino acids. CDR1 MNHEY and CDR2 SVGAGI come from the germline V gene. After removal of 6 bases from V and 4 bases from J, the junction contained 8 bases not matched to a gene. CDR3 protein: CASSPTGDPNQPQHF. In DNA form, the CDR3 reads TGTGCCAGCAGCCCGACAGGGGACCCTAATCAGCCCCAGCATTTT.